The present TCR beta chain was sequenced within a study of blood T cell repertoires in COVID-19. The wider study: Sources were T cells, B-cell-depleted T cells, or PBMCs; the material itself was cDNA or gDNA.

Only in-frame clones appear in the TCRdb table, and some are missing; sequencing was by immunoSEQ multiplex PCR. The top ten clones hold 0.97% of a sample with 300,000 to 400,000 clones, approximately 90% of them seen once. This CDR3 is built from 15 residues. Germline V CDR1 and CDR2: MRHNA, SNTAGT. Trimming took 2 bases from V and 7 from J, leaving 17 bases between them. V gene TRBV6-4 combines with J gene TRBJ1-2, with no clear D. The clonotype was recovered from a woman in her 30s with acute COVID-19. Source material: PBMCs or T cells enriched from blood (not recorded which). Written as DNA, the CDR3 is TGTGCCAGCAGTGACACCACCCAAGGAGGTCGTGGCTACACCTTC. Translating it yields CASSDTTQGGRGYTF.